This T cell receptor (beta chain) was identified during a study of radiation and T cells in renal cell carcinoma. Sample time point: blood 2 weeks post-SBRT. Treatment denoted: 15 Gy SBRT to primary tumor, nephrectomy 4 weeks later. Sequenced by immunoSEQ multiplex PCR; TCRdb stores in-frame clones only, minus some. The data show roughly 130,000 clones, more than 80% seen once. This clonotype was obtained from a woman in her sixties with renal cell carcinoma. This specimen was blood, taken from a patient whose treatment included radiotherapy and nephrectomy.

CDR3 sequence: CASSLGFTDTQYF. CDR3 coding DNA: TGTGCCAGTAGTTTGGGCTTCACAGATACGCAGTATTTT. This rearrangement joins TRBV19 to TRBJ2-3; D is uncertain. In germline, CDR1 is LNHDA, CDR2 SQIVND (reference sequence). CDR3 size: 13 residues. V lost 5 bases to trimming and J lost 2 bases, with 8 bases between them.